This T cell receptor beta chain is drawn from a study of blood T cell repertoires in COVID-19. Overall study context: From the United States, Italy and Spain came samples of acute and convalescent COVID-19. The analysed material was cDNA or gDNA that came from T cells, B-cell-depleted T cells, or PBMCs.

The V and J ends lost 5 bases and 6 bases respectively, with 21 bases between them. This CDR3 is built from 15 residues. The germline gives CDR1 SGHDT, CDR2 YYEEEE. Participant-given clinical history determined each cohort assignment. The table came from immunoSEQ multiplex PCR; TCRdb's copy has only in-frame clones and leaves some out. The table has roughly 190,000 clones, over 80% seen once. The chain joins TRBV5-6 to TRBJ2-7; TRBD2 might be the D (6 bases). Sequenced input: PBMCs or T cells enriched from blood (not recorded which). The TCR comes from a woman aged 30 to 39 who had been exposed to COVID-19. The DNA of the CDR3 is TGTGCCAGCAGTTCAGATCCGGGACTCAGGTCCGAGCAGTACTTC. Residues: CASSSDPGLRSEQYF.